These 5 T cell receptor beta chains were all obtained from the same sample, sequenced in a study of T cell responses to AZD1222 COVID-19 vaccine. The data were produced by immunoSEQ multiplex PCR, yet TCRdb's version contains in-frame clones alone and is incomplete. The sample yields under 30,000 clones, about 88% seen once. Here the sequenced sample was peripheral blood, taken 28 days after the second AZD1222 dose. The receptor set was obtained from an adult who received the AZD1222 COVID-19 vaccine.

The chain carries TRBV28 and TRBJ2-5; D call uncertain. V lost 6 bases to trimming and J lost 9 bases, with 17 bases between them. The CDR3 contains 13 residues. Germline CDR1 reads MDHEN; CDR2 reads SYDVKM. For the CDR3, the DNA is TGTGCCAGCAGGGTTTCCAGTATTATGGCCCAGTACTTC. Protein product: CASRVSSIMAQYF.

This clone occurred once. The genes are TRBV30 and TRBJ2-1; D is unclear. Trimming pared 2 bases from V and 8 bases from J, leaving 7 bases between. Germline CDR1 reads GTSNPN; CDR2 reads SVGIG (reference sequence). The CDR3 sequence is 11 residues long. The chain's CDR3 is CAWSPEHEQFF. The CDR3 region has the DNA TGTGCCTGGAGTCCCGAACATGAGCAGTTCTTC.

The rearrangement uses TRBV7-8 and TRBJ1-2, with D unclear. This CDR3 is 15 amino acids long. With 5 bases removed from V and 12 bases from J, the gap between germline ends came to 25 bases. Per germline, CDR1 SGHVS and CDR2 FQNEAQ. CDR3 sequence: CASSEGRVRPAGDTF. The DNA for the CDR3 is TGTGCCAGCAGCGAAGGGCGGGTCCGACCGGCCGGGGACACCTTC.

The rearrangement joins TRBV7-9 to TRBJ2-7, with D tentatively TRBD2 (6 bases). Between the trimmed V and J ends, which lost 1 base and 0 bases, there was a span of 13 bases. The CDR3 consists of 16 residues. Germline assignment: CDR1 SEHNR and CDR2 FQNEAQ (reference sequence). The CDR3 DNA sequence: TGTGCCAGCAGCTTAGTGGGCGGGGTAAGCTCCTACGAGCAGTACTTC. Translation: CASSLVGGVSSYEQYF.

The chain joins TRBV5-1 to TRBJ1-4; 9 bases fit TRBD1. Germline CDR1 SGHRS, CDR2 YFSETQ. The CDR3 runs 14 residues. The J segment lost 6 bases and the V segment lost 5 bases, leaving 5 bases of the junction unmatched. CDR3 coding DNA: TGCGCCAGCAGGGCCGGGACAGGGCATGAAAAACTGTTTTTT. Its protein is CASRAGTGHEKLFF.